This T cell receptor beta chain came from a study of T cell changes during pregnancy in multiple sclerosis. Sequencing was performed with immunoSEQ multiplex PCR; in TCRdb, only in-frame clones are kept and a portion is missing. The sample lists roughly 59,000 clones; approximately 93% were seen once. The input for sequencing was CD8+ T cells from peripheral blood mononuclear cells, taken in the second trimester of pregnancy. This clonotype originated in a female donor with multiple sclerosis, enrolled in a pregnancy study.

CDR3 protein: CASSLGGPYEQYF. CDR3 coding DNA: TGCGCCAGCAGCTTGGGCGGCCCCTACGAGCAGTACTTC. The rearrangement links TRBV5-1 to TRBJ2-7; D gene unclear. Trimming took off 0 bases at V and 2 bases at J, with 6 bases between the two ends. Germline V gene lookup returns CDR1 SGHRS and CDR2 YFSETQ. The CDR3 totals 13 residues.